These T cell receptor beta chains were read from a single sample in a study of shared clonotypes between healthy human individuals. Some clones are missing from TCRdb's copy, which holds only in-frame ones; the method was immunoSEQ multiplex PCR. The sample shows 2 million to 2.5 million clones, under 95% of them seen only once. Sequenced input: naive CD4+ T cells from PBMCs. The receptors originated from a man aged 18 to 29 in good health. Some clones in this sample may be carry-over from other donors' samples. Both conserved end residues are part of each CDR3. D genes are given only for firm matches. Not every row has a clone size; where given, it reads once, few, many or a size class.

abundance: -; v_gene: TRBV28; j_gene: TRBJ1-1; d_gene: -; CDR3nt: TGTGCCAGCAGTCCGCATATCCCAGGGCGTACTGAAGCTTTCTTT; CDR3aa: CASSPHIPGRTEAFF
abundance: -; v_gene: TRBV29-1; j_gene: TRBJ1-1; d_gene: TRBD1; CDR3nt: TGCAGCGTTGAAGGGAACAGGGGGTCTGAAGCTTTCTTT; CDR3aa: CSVEGNRGSEAFF
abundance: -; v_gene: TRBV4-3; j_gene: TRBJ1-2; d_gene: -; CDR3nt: TGCGCCAGCAGCCAAGATTTGTGGGTTGCAAATGGCTACACCTTC; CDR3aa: CASSQDLWVANGYTF
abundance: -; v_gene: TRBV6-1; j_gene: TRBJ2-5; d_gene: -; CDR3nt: TGTGCCAGCAGTCCTCCGACCAGGGGGGGGGAGACCCAGTACTTC; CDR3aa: CASSPPTRGGETQYF
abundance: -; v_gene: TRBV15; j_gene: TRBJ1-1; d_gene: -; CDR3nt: TGTGCCACCAGCAGAGATCGTGGCCCCGGGACTGAAGCTTTCTTT; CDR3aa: CATSRDRGPGTEAFF
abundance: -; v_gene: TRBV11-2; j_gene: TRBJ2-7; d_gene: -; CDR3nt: TGTGCCAGCAGTTCCACCGGGACGGCCTCCTACGAGCAGTACTTC; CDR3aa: CASSSTGTASYEQYF
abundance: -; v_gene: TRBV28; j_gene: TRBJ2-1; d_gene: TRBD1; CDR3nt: TGTGCCAGCAGTCTCACAGGGGATGAGCAGTTCTTC; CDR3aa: CASSLTGDEQFF
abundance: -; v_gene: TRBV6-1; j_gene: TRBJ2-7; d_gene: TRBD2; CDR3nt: TGTGCCAGCAGTGAACTACTAGCGGGACCCTACGAGCAGTACTTC; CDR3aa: CASSELLAGPYEQYF
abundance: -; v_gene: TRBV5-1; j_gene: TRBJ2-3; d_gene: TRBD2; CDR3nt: TGCGCCAGCAGCTCCTTAGCGGGAGGGAGCACAGATACGCAGTATTTT; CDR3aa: CASSSLAGGSTDTQYF
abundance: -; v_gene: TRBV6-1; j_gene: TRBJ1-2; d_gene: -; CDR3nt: TGTGCCGCTTCCCAGGGGAACTATGGCTACACCTTC; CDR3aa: CAASQGNYGYTF
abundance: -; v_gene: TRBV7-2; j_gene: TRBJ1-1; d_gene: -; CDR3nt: TGTGCCAGCAGCTTAGGGAGGGGGGCAGTTTCCTTAGTCACTGAAGCTTTCTTT; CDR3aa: CASSLGRGAVSLVTEAFF
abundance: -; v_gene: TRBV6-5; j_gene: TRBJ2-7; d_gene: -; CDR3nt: TGTGCCAGCAGTTACAAGCAGGGTGGATACGAGCAGTACTTC; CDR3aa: CASSYKQGGYEQYF
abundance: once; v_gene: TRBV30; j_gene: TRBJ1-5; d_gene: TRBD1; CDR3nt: TGTGCCTGGAGTAGGGGCAGGGGGGGCAATCAGCCCCAGCATTTT; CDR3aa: CAWSRGRGGNQPQHF
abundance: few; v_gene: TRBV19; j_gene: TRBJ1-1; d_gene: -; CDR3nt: TGTGCCAGTACGGCAGGGGACTTGAACACTGAAGCTTTCTTT; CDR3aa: CASTAGDLNTEAFF
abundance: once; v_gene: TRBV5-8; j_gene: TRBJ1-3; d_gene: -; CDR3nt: TGTGCCAGCAGAAAGGGACGGATCTCTGGAAACACCATATATTTT; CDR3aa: CASRKGRISGNTIYF
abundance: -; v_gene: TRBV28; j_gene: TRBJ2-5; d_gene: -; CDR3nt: TGTGCCAGCAGTCCGGGTCGAGAGACCCAGTACTTC; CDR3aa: CASSPGRETQYF
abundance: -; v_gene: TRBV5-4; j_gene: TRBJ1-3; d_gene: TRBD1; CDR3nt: TGTGCCAGCAGCTTGGGGGGACAGGGGGCCTCTGGAAACACCATATATTTT; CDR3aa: CASSLGGQGASGNTIYF
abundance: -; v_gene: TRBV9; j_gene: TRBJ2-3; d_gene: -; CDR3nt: TGTGCCAGCAGCGCGGCTAGCACAGATACGCAGTATTTT; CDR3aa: CASSAASTDTQYF
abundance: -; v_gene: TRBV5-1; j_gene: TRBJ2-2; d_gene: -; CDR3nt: TGCGCCAGCAGCTTGTCCTCGAACACCGGGGAGCTGTTTTTT; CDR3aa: CASSLSSNTGELFF
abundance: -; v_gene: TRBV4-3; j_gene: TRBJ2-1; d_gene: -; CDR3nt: TGCGCCAGCAGCCAAGAAGGGCGGGAATACAATGAGCAGTTCTTC; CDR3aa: CASSQEGREYNEQFF
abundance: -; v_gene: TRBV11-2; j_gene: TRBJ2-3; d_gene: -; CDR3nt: TGTGCCAGCAGCTTAGTGTCCTCTGGAGATACGCAGTATTTT; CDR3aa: CASSLVSSGDTQYF
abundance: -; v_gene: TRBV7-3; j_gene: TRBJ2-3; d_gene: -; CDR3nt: TGTGCCAGCAGGTTTCGTAGCGGAACTAGCACAGATACGCAGTATTTT; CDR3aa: CASRFRSGTSTDTQYF
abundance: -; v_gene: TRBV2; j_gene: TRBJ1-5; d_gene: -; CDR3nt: TGTGCCAGCAGTGATGGGAGATTCCAAAGTCACCAGCCCCAGCATTTT; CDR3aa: CASSDGRFQSHQPQHF
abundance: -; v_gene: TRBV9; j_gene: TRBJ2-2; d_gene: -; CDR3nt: TGTGCCAGCAGCGTAGTCTGGGGGAGCGGCACCGGGGAGCTGTTTTTT; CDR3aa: CASSVVWGSGTGELFF
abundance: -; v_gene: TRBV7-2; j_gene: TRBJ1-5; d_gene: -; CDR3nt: TGTGCCAGCAGCATCCGGGACGGAAATCAGCCCCAGCATTTT; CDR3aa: CASSIRDGNQPQHF
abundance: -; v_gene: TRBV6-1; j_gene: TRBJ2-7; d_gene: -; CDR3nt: TGTGCCAGCAGTGAAGGGTTGACGGAACCCTACGAGCAGTACTTC; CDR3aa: CASSEGLTEPYEQYF
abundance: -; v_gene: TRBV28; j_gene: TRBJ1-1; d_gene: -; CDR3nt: TGTGCCAGCACCCTCCTGGGGCGGGGGGCCACTGAAGCTTTCTTT; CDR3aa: CASTLLGRGATEAFF
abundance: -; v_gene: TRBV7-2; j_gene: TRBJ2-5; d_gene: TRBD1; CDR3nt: TGTGCCAGCAGCTACAGTACAGGGGCTCGGGAGACCCAGTACTTC; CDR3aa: CASSYSTGARETQYF
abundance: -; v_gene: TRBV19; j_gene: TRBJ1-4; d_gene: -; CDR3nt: TGTGCCAGTAGTTTGTCCCCCGCAGGGAGGTATGAAAAACTGTTTTTT; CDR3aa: CASSLSPAGRYEKLFF
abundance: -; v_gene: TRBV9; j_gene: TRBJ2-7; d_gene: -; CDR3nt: TGTGCCAGTCAGTCATCCCCAGGGTACGAGCAGTACTTC; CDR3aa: CASQSSPGYEQYF
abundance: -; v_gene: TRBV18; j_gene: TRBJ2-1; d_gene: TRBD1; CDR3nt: TGTGCCAGCTCAACGTCAGGGGGTCGGGACAATGAGCAGTTCTTC; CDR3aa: CASSTSGGRDNEQFF
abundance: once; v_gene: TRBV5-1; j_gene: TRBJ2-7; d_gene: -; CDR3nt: TGCGCCAGCAGCTTGGCCAGGTCAGTAGACCCCTACGAGCAGTACTTC; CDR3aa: CASSLARSVDPYEQYF
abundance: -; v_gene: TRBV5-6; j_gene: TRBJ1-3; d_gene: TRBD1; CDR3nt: TGTGCCAGCAGCTTCGGACAGGGGTGGGACACCATATATTTT; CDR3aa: CASSFGQGWDTIYF
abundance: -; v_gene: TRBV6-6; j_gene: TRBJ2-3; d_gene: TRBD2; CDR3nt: TGTGCCAGCAGATTGGGGACTACCAGCACAGATACGCAGTATTTT; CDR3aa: CASRLGTTSTDTQYF
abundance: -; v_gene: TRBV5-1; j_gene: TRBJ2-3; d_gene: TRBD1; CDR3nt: TGCGCCAGCAGCTTGGAGGGGGCTAAGCAAAGGACAGATACGCAGTATTTT; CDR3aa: CASSLEGAKQRTDTQYF
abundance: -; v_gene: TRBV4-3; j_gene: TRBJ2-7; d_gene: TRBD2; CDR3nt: TGCGCCAGCAGCCACGAGCGGGACGTTTACGAGCAGTACTTC; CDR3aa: CASSHERDVYEQYF
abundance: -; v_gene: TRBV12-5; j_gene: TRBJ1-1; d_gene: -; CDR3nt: TGTGCTAGTGGTTTGACACAAGGTGGGGCTTTCTTT; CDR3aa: CASGLTQGGAFF
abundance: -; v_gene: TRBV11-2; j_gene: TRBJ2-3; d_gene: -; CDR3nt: TGTGCCAGCAGCTTACAACATGGCTCGGGCACAGATACGCAGTATTTT; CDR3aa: CASSLQHGSGTDTQYF
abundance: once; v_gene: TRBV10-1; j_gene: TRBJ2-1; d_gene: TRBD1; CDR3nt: TGCGCCAGCAGTGAGTACGGACAGGGTTCCTACAATGAGCAGTTCTTC; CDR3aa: CASSEYGQGSYNEQFF
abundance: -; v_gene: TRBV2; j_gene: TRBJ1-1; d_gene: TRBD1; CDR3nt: TGTGCCAGCAGTACACAGAACCGACAGGGGGCGCCAGCTTTCTTT; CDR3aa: CASSTQNRQGAPAFF
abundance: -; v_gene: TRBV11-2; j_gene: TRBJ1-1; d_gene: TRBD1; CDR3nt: TGTGCCAGCAGCCGTTTACAGGGGGCTGGTGAAGCTTTCTTT; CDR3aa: CASSRLQGAGEAFF
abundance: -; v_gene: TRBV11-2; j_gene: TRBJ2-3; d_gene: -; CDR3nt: TGTGCCAGCAGCCTGCTACTTGGACACCGCACAGATACGCAGTATTTT; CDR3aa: CASSLLLGHRTDTQYF
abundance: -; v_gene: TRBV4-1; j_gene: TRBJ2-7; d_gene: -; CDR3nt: TGCGCCAGCAGCCAAGTGCAGGCAGGGAGCTCCTACGAGCAGTACTTC; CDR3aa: CASSQVQAGSSYEQYF
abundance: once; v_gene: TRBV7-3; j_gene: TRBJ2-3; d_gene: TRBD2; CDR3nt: TGTGCCAGCAGCCTGCCTAGCGGGAGGGGCACAGATACGCAGTATTTT; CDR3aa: CASSLPSGRGTDTQYF
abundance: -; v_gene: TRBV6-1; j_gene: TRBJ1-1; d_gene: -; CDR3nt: TGTGCCAGCAGTGAAGCGCTTCAAGGTTACAGGAAGAACACTGAAGCTTTCTTT; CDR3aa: CASSEALQGYRKNTEAFF
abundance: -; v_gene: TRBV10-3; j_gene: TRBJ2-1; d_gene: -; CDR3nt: TGTGCCATCAGTGAGGCCTCGGGGCGGGACTCGCAGTTCTTC; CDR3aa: CAISEASGRDSQFF
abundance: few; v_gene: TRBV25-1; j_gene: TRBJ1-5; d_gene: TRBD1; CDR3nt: TGTGCCAGCAGGGACAGGGGCGCGGGGGCCCAGCATTTT; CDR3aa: CASRDRGAGAQHF
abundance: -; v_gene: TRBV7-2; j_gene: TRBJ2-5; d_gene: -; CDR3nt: TGTGCCAGCAGCTTTCAGGGGGGAGGGGAGACCCAGTACTTC; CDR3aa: CASSFQGGGETQYF
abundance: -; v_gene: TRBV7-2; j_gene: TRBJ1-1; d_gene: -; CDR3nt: TGTGCCAGCAGCTTAGCGGGGCAGCTGAACACTGAAGCTTTCTTT; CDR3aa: CASSLAGQLNTEAFF
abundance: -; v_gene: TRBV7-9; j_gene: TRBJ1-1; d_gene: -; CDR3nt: TGTGCCAGCAGCTTAGCGAATTCCCCTGTACAAGCTTTCTTT; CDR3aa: CASSLANSPVQAFF